Described below is a single T cell receptor (beta chain) sequence and its context. Antigen: not known. From 5'RACE with constant-segment primers came TCR alpha and TCR beta cDNA libraries that carried sample barcodes and UMIs. From the 5' RACE reads, TCRdb called clonotypes with MiXCR, one entry per CDR3 protein. The sample has about 130,000 distinct CDR3 sequences, about 17% seen once; the top ten hold 5% to 5.5%. The data stem from a study of T-cell memory formation after mild COVID-19. Study context: In these data, TCR clusters were largely donor specific. Points from the study as a whole: Day 15 to 85 contractors were CD4/CD8 balanced; later expanders leaned CD4+. The pre-infection memory compartment contained some responding clones, suggesting cross-reactive memory joined.

There are 14 residues in the CDR3. Trimming left V 2 bases short and J 2 bases short, with 12 bases between. Germline CDR1 reads DFQATT; CDR2 reads SNEGSKA (reference sequence). The V gene is TRBV20-1, the J gene TRBJ2-5; a possible D gene is TRBD2 (5 bases). The specimen sequenced was PBMCs or a T cell subset sorted from them (not recorded which). This TCR was recovered from a man aged 18 to 29 who had mild COVID-19 (a few samples of this study predate the infection). Cell type and time point are not known. CDR3 sequence reads: CSARSPREQETQYF. CDR3 in DNA: TGCAGTGCTAGATCGCCTAGGGAGCAAGAGACCCAGTACTTC.